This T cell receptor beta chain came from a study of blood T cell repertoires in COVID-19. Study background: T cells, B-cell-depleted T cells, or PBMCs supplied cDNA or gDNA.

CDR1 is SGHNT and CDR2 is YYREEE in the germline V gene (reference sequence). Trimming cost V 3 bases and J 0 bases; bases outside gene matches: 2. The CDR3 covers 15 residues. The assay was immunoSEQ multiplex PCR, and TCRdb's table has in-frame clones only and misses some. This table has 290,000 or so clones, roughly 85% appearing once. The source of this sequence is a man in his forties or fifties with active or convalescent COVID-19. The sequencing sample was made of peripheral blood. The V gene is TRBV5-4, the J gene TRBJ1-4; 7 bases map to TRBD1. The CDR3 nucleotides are TGTGCCAGCAGCTCCACAGGGGCAACTAATGAAAAACTGTTTTTT. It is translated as CASSSTGATNEKLFF.